This T cell receptor beta chain emerged from a study of blood T cell repertoires in COVID-19. Background on the study: Researchers got acute and convalescent COVID-19 samples from the United States, Italy and Spain.

The CDR3 consists of 18 residues. The V gene's germline CDR1 is ENHRY and CDR2 SYGVKD. With 6 bases clipped from V and 0 bases from J, the junction kept 13 bases outside the gene matches. Original processing notes: Reference gene primers were amplified, and this amplification served to estimate nucleated cell counts. Some clones are missing from TCRdb's copy, which holds only in-frame ones; the method was immunoSEQ multiplex PCR. V, J and clone size are taken as reported in that table, and D and trimming were inferred from the DNA itself. The sample has some 290,000 clones; approximately 91% are singletons. Cohort assignment relied on participant-reported clinical history. The study recruited exposed participants who had met a COVID-19 case within 2 weeks before entry. This clone was counted once.

The chain recombines TRBV10-3 with TRBJ2-1; TRBD2 aligns across 8 bases. Sequenced sample: PBMCs or T cells enriched from blood (not recorded which). The sequence was collected from a woman aged 25 to 39 who had been exposed to COVID-19. The CDR3 loop is CAIRARGGTYGSYNEQFF. CDR3 nucleotides: TGTGCCATCAGAGCCCGGGGGGGTACTTACGGCTCCTACAATGAGCAGTTCTTC.